The 20 T cell receptor beta chains listed next were all sequenced from one sample in a study of blood T cell repertoires in COVID-19. Here immunoSEQ multiplex PCR was the method, and the copy in TCRdb shows in-frame clones only, minus some. The sample consists of fewer than 350,000 clones, about 92% of them appearing once. Specimen: peripheral blood. Receptor source: a woman aged 55 to 70 with COVID-19, enrolled during active disease.

This chain links TRBV5-1 with TRBJ2-3; D may be TRBD2 (6 bases). Trimming took off 7 bases at V and 0 bases at J, with 18 bases between the two ends. CDR1 and CDR2 from the germline V gene are SGHRS and YFSETQ. This CDR3 contains 16 residues. The CDR3 protein is CASSRGESDSTDTQYF. The DNA of the CDR3 is TGCGCCAGCTCGCGGGGAGAATCTGATAGCACAGATACGCAGTATTTT.

This clone was recorded only once. The genes are TRBV5-1 and TRBJ2-2; D is unclear. The CDR3 runs to 14 residues. V lost 3 bases, J lost 0 bases, and 6 bases lay in between. CDR1 SGHRS and CDR2 YFSETQ come from the germline V gene. The CDR3 nucleotides read TGCGCCAGCAGCTCTCCCCCGAACACCGGGGAGCTGTTTTTT. It codes for CASSSPPNTGELFF.

The gene calls are TRBV10-2 and TRBJ2-2, with 8 nucleotides matching TRBD2. In germline, CDR1 is WSHSY, CDR2 SAAADI. The CDR3 extends over 15 amino acids. After removal of 5 bases from V and 0 bases from J, the junction contained 2 bases not matched to a gene. The CDR3 reads CASSRSGANTGELFF. CDR3 nucleotides: TGCGCCAGCAGTCGTAGCGGGGCGAACACCGGGGAGCTGTTTTTT.

This sequence joins TRBV5-1 and TRBJ1-6; 8 bases map to TRBD1. Germline V gene sequence: CDR1 SGHRS, CDR2 YFSETQ. The CDR3 contains 15 residues. V shed 4 bases, J shed 11 bases, and the junction held 11 bases outside the gene matches. CDR3 nucleotides: TGCGCCAGCAGCGACCGGGACAGGACGTTTACACCCCTCCACTTT. Amino acids: CASSDRDRTFTPLHF.

CDR3 bases: TGTGCCAGTAAAAGGACAGGCGAAGGCAATCAGCCCCAGCATTTT. It encodes CASKRTGEGNQPQHF. This chain connects TRBV19 to TRBJ1-5, with 7 bases matching TRBD1. Germline CDR1 LNHDA, CDR2 SQIVND (reference sequence). V lost 7 bases, J lost 2 bases, and 8 bases stayed unmatched. The CDR3 length is 15 residues.

This sequence joins TRBV3-1 (or the pseudogene TRBV3-2) and TRBJ2-3; TRBD2 might be the D (5 bases). This CDR3 spans 12 amino acids. In germline, CDR1 is LGHDT, CDR2 YNNKEL (reference sequence). V shed 4 bases and J shed 7 bases, with 9 bases lying between them. CDR3 region: CASSLGLHTQYF. CDR3 DNA: TGTGCCAGCAGCCTAGGACTCCATACGCAGTATTTT.

This rearrangement joins TRBV5-1 to TRBJ1-1; 8 positions match TRBD1. The germline V gene encodes CDR1 SGHRS and CDR2 YFSETQ. The junction had 2 bases not matched to a gene; V was cut back by 3 bases and J by 1 base. The CDR3 runs 14 residues. The CDR3 loop reads CASSSTGANTEAFF. The CDR3 bases are TGCGCCAGCAGCTCGACAGGGGCGAACACTGAAGCTTTCTTT.

The chain has TRBV4-1 and TRBJ1-2; D ambiguous. This CDR3 region has 15 residues. Germline-derived CDR1 and CDR2 are MGHRA and YSYEKL. Trimming removed 1 base from V and 6 bases from J, with 15 bases in between. The CDR3 coding sequence is TGCGCCAGCAGCCAAGGTGGTTGGGGAGTGGATGGCTACACCTTC. It encodes CASSQGGWGVDGYTF.

This chain connects TRBV7-9 to TRBJ1-2, with D perhaps TRBD1 (5 bases). Deletions cut 5 bases from V and 4 bases from J, with 8 bases between. The CDR3 covers 12 residues. Looked up from germline, CDR1 is SEHNR and CDR2 is FQNEAQ (reference sequence). The CDR3 DNA sequence: TGTGCCAGCAGCCTCCAGGGCTATGGCTACACCTTC. Translated: CASSLQGYGYTF.

This chain uses TRBV20-1 with TRBJ1-2; D is undetermined. V was cut by 1 base and J by 5 bases, with 5 bases left in between. The CDR3 loop spans 11 amino acids. Germline V gene lookup returns CDR1 DFQATT and CDR2 SNEGSKA (reference sequence). The DNA for the CDR3 is TGCAGTGCTAGAGTTCCGTATGGCTACACCTTC. Residues: CSARVPYGYTF.

In its sample, this clone was seen once. The V and J genes are TRBV19 and TRBJ1-4; D is possibly TRBD1 (6 bases). The CDR3 extends over 15 amino acids. Deletions cut 5 bases from V and 5 bases from J, with 15 bases between. CDR1 LNHDA and CDR2 SQIVND come from the germline V gene (reference sequence). The CDR3: CASSATRQGNEKLFF. In nucleotides, the CDR3 is TGTGCCAGTAGTGCCACTCGTCAGGGGAATGAAAAACTGTTTTTT. The complete variable domain, with remaining parts taken from reference TRBV19 and TRBJ1-4, reads DGGITQSPKYLFRKEGQNVTLSCEQNLNHDAMYWYRQDPGQGLRLIYYSQIVNDFQKGDIAEGYSVSREKKESFPLTVTSAQKNPTAFYLCASSATRQGNEKLFFGSGTQLSVL.

The chain combines TRBV5-1 with TRBJ1-5; maybe TRBD1 (6 bases). Between the trimmed V and J ends, which lost 4 bases and 4 bases, there was a span of 12 bases. Germline V CDR1 and CDR2: SGHRS, YFSETQ. The CDR3 covers 14 residues. The CDR3 spells CASSEQGGNQPQHF. DNA for the CDR3: TGCGCCAGCAGCGAACAGGGTGGGAATCAGCCCCAGCATTTT.

The chain recombines TRBV9 with TRBJ2-2; 9 bases are a match to TRBD1. CDR3 size: 17 residues. V gave up 2 bases and J gave up 1 base; unmatched junction bases: 6. Germline V gene data show CDR1 as SGDLS and CDR2 as YYNGEE. CDR3 residues: CASSVVPDRGNTGELFF. As DNA, the CDR3 is TGTGCCAGCAGCGTGGTACCGGACAGGGGGAACACCGGGGAGCTGTTTTTT.

This chain uses TRBV7-3 with TRBJ1-2, with a tentative D call TRBD1 (5 bases). CDR3 size: 12 residues. Germline loops: CDR1 SGHTA, CDR2 FQGTGA. The ends were cut back, 3 bases at V and 5 bases at J, with 7 bases in the middle. As DNA, the CDR3 is TGTGCCAGCAGCTTCGCAGGGTATGGCTACACCTTC. It specifies CASSFAGYGYTF.

The chain carries TRBV6-4 and TRBJ1-2; the D gene is possibly TRBD1 (5 bases). V lost 6 bases, J lost 2 bases, and 10 bases lay in between. The germline CDR1 and CDR2 sequences are MRHNA and SNTAGT. The CDR3 runs 13 residues. CDR3 sequence: CASRRDANYGYTF. In DNA form, the CDR3 reads TGTGCCAGCAGGCGGGACGCCAACTATGGCTACACCTTC.

The V and J genes are TRBV27 and TRBJ2-1; 8 positions match TRBD1. The germline gives CDR1 MNHEY, CDR2 SMNVEV (reference sequence). J lost 6 bases, V lost 5 bases, and 9 bases had no gene match. This CDR3 is 15 amino acids long. CDR3: CASSPRQGASNEQFF. The CDR3, as DNA: TGTGCCAGCAGTCCCCGGCAGGGGGCCTCCAATGAGCAGTTCTTC.

V and J are TRBV3-1 (or the pseudogene TRBV3-2) and TRBJ2-2, with TRBD1 identical over 8 bases. The CDR3 consists of 14 residues. Germline assignment: CDR1 LGHDT and CDR2 YNNKEL (reference sequence). The V gene end was trimmed by 4 bases and the J gene end by 6 bases; junction bases not matched to a gene: 4. In nucleotides, the CDR3 is TGTGCCAGCAGCCCTGGGACAGGCCCCGGGGAGCTGTTTTTT. It encodes CASSPGTGPGELFF.

The chain recombines TRBV18 with TRBJ2-7; TRBD2 matches 7 bases. The V and J ends lost 6 bases and 3 bases, in that order; junction bases with no gene match: 5. CDR1 and CDR2 (germline): KGHSH, LQKENI. There are 13 residues in the CDR3. The CDR3 DNA reads TGTGCCAGCTCGGGAGGGGTTAGCTACGAGCAGTACTTC. Its translation is CASSGGVSYEQYF.

V and J are TRBV27 and TRBJ1-2; maybe TRBD1 (5 bases). CDR3 size: 14 residues. Looked up from germline, CDR1 is MNHEY and CDR2 is SMNVEV (reference sequence). Trimming took off 5 bases at V and 4 bases at J, with 14 bases between the two ends. CDR3 loop: CASSGRQSRYGYTF. CDR3 in DNA: TGTGCCAGCAGTGGCCGACAGAGTCGCTATGGCTACACCTTC.

The chain carries TRBV19 and TRBJ2-5; possibly TRBD1 for D (6 bases). The CDR3 extends over 15 amino acids. The V end was cut by 6 bases, the J end by 5 bases, with 19 bases between. The germline V gene has CDR1 LNHDA and CDR2 SQIVND (reference sequence). As DNA, the CDR3 is TGTGCCAGTAGGAACAGGGTTGAGGGTGGGGAGACCCAGTACTTC. As protein: CASRNRVEGGETQYF.